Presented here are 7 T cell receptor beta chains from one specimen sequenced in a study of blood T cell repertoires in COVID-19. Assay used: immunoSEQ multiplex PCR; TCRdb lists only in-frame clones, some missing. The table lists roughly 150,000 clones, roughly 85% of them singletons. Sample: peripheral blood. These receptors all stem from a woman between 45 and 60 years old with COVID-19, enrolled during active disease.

The CDR3 sequence: CASSLTDTQYF. Here the CDR3 DNA reads TGTGCCAGCAGCCTCACAGATACGCAGTATTTT. The gene calls are TRBV7-3 and TRBJ2-3; no reliable D call. The germline V and J ends were trimmed by 5 bases and 2 bases, with 2 bases remaining between them. Germline V gene lookup returns CDR1 SGHTA and CDR2 FQGTGA. CDR3 size: 11 residues.

The CDR3 protein is CASSQGTSLSRELFF. The CDR3, as DNA: TGTGCCAGCAGCCAAGGGACTAGTTTATCGAGGGAGCTGTTTTTT. V gene TRBV3-1 (or the pseudogene TRBV3-2) combines with J gene TRBJ2-2, with TRBD2 identical over 7 bases. Germline V gene data show CDR1 as LGHDT and CDR2 as YNNKEL (reference sequence). The CDR3 length is 15 residues. The ends lost 1 base at V and 9 bases at J; junction bases unmatched: 8.

The DNA of the CDR3 is TGTGCCTGGAGCAGGACTAGTGTCAATCTAGCCAAAAACATTCAGTACTTC. Its translation is CAWSRTSVNLAKNIQYF. J is TRBJ2-4 and V is TRBV30; 7 positions match TRBD2. The CDR3 consists of 17 residues. Germline trimming cut 3 bases from V and 0 bases from J; bases unmatched to any gene: 11. In germline, CDR1 is GTSNPN, CDR2 SVGIG (reference sequence).

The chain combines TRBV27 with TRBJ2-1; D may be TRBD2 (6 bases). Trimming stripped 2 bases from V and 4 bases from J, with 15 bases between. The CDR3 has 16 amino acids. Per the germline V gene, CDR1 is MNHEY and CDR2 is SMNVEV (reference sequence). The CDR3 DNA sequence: TGTGCCAGCAGTTTAGGGGGGTTAGGTCCATACAATGAGCAGTTCTTC. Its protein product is CASSLGGLGPYNEQFF.

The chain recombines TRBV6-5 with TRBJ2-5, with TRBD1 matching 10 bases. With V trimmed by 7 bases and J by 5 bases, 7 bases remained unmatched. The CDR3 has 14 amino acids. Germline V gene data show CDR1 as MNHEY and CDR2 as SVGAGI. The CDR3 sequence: CASNPGQGLETQYF. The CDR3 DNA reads TGTGCCAGCAACCCGGGACAGGGGCTGGAGACCCAGTACTTC.

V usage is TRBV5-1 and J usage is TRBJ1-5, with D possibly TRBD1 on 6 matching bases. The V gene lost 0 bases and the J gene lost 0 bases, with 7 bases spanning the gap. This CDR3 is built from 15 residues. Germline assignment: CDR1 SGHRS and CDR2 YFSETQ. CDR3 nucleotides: TGCGCCAGCAGCTTGGAGGGGGATAGCAATCAGCCCCAGCATTTT. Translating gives CASSLEGDSNQPQHF.

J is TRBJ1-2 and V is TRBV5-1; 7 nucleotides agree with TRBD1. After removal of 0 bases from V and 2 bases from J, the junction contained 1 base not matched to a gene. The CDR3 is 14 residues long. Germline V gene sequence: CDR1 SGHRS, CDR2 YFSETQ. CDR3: CASSLEGQNYGYTF. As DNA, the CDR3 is TGCGCCAGCAGCTTGGAGGGACAGAACTATGGCTACACCTTC.